This TCR beta chain was found in a study of a mutant IDH1 vaccine in newly diagnosed glioma. Study-level background: Vaccination was launched 4-6 weeks after radiotherapy alone, or with temozolomide cycles. Most patients had received both radiotherapy and temozolomide, the prior options being radiotherapy, temozolomide, or both.

The CDR3 runs to 15 residues. Germline CDR1 MNHEY, CDR2 SMNVEV (reference sequence). With V trimmed by 3 bases and J by 11 bases, 15 bases remained unmatched. Clones were read by immunoSEQ multiplex PCR, and TCRdb kept only the in-frame ones, dropping some. The sample has 40,000 to 45,000 clones; approximately 72% are singletons. As to time point: week 23, last vaccination. In the vaccine, a single dose held 300 ug of the mutant IDH1 20-mer peptide, along with topical imiquimod. This clone was seen a single time. Antigen: not known. The clonotype comes from a man aged 45-65 years with glioma. Sequencing was performed on PBMCs, taken from a glioma patient whose treatment included an IDH1 peptide vaccine. The V call is TRBV27, the J call TRBJ1-1; 7 nucleotides agree with TRBD1. The CDR3 nucleotides are TGTGCCAGCAGTTTCCTTCCCACACGGGACAGCGAGGCTTTCTTT. Translation gives CASSFLPTRDSEAFF.